This TCR beta chain originates from a study of blood T cell repertoires in COVID-19. Across the study: Donors in the United States, Italy and Spain gave samples during acute or convalescent COVID-19. The cDNA or gDNA used as material had been derived from T cells, B-cell-depleted T cells, or PBMCs.

Method: immunoSEQ multiplex PCR; TCRdb's copy keeps in-frame clones and lacks some. The profile shows some 150,000 clones, about 83% of them singletons. V dropped 5 bases and J dropped 3; count of bases not matched to a gene: 7. In germline, CDR1 is MNHEY, CDR2 SVGAGI. This CDR3 is built from 15 residues. A single count supports this clone. The sequence came from a woman aged 55-69 years with COVID-19, enrolled during active disease. This chain links TRBV6-5 with TRBJ1-3, with 7 bases lining up with TRBD1. The sequenced material came from peripheral blood. CDR3 sequence: CASSTKGALGNTIYF. CDR3 in DNA: TGTGCCAGCAGTACAAAGGGGGCGCTTGGAAACACCATATATTTT.